The 27 T cell receptor beta chains given below trace back to one sample, sequenced in a study of cytomegalovirus exposure and HLA in healthy donors (dated by TCRdb to 2016 to 2017). Libraries were made using the immunoSEQ multiplex PCR assay. TCRdb provides this immuneACCESS table in a form limited to in-frame rearrangements. Some clones are lacking; in checked studies, under half of them reflect an unresolved V gene, and why the rest are absent is not known. The sample table holds approximately 260,000 clones, of which just over 85% were seen once. The leading ten clones occupy 0.95% to 1.1% of the sample. The sequencing sample was made of PBMCs. These receptors originate from a woman aged 18-30 years in good health and CMV-seronegative.

The chain uses TRBV6-5 and TRBJ2-5, with TRBD2 matching 7 bases. J was trimmed by 2 bases and V by 5 bases; bases with no gene match: 5. Germline loops: CDR1 MNHEY, CDR2 SVGAGI. The CDR3 is 14 amino acids. The CDR3 DNA reads as TGTGCCAGCAGTCTTTGGGGGGGTCAAGAGACCCAGTACTTC. This codes for CASSLWGGQETQYF.

The V gene is TRBV30, the J gene TRBJ2-5; the match to TRBD2 covers 8 bases. CDR3 length equals 14 residues. Germline V lookup: CDR1 GTSNPN, CDR2 SVGIG (reference sequence). The V gene end was trimmed by 1 base and the J gene end by 2 bases; junction bases not matched to a gene: 3. The CDR3 nucleotides read TGTGCCTGGAGTGCAACGGGAGGGCAAGAGACCCAGTACTTC. It codes for CAWSATGGQETQYF.

The chain is built from TRBV29-1 and TRBJ1-2; TRBD1 matches 10 bases. This CDR3 is built from 13 residues. CDR1 and CDR2 from the germline V gene are SQVTM and ANQGSEA. The junction had 7 bases not matched to a gene; V was cut back by 7 bases and J by 5 bases. The CDR3 bases are TGCAGCGCCTACCGGGACAGGGGTTATGGCTACACCTTC. This codes for CSAYRDRGYGYTF.

The genes are TRBV5-6 and TRBJ1-1; no reliable D call. The germline V gene encodes CDR1 SGHDT and CDR2 YYEEEE. The length of the CDR3 is 12 residues. V was pared by 0 bases and J by 11 bases, with 11 bases between. In nucleotides, the CDR3 is TGTGCCAGCAGCTTGGGCGGAGTAGCTGCTTTCTTT. Amino acid sequence: CASSLGGVAAFF.

V and J are TRBV27 and TRBJ2-5; no firm D call. Germline-derived CDR1 and CDR2 are MNHEY and SMNVEV (reference sequence). Trimming took 6 bases from V and 0 from J, leaving 14 bases between them. There are 15 residues in the CDR3. Here the CDR3 DNA reads TGTGCCAGCAGATTAGGGCCCCCGTACCAAGAGACCCAGTACTTC. Protein: CASRLGPPYQETQYF.

The V call is TRBV18, the J call TRBJ1-4; the match to TRBD1 covers 8 bases. Germline V gene sequence: CDR1 KGHSH, CDR2 LQKENI. The CDR3 contains 14 residues. The V segment lost 5 bases and the J segment 5 bases; nucleotides outside the gene matches: 4. The CDR3 loop reads CASSYDRGNEKLFF. CDR3 bases: TGTGCCAGCTCATACGACAGGGGAAATGAAAAACTGTTTTTT.

The chain has TRBV25-1 and TRBJ2-7; a possible D gene is TRBD2 (6 bases). V gave up 6 bases and J gave up 3 bases, with 15 bases separating them. Germline lookup yields CDR1 MGHDK and CDR2 SYGVNS. The CDR3 sequence is 14 residues long. The CDR3 coding sequence is TGTGCCAGCAGCCTCGGGAGTTCCGACTACGAGCAGTACTTC. This sequence encodes CASSLGSSDYEQYF.

The chain is built from TRBV19 and TRBJ2-3; D may be TRBD2 (6 bases). With 3 bases removed from V and 2 bases from J, the gap between germline ends came to 12 bases. The germline V gene encodes CDR1 LNHDA and CDR2 SQIVND (reference sequence). The CDR3 contains 15 residues. The CDR3 bases are TGTGCCAGTAGTATTGGAGCGGACTACACAGATACGCAGTATTTT. This sequence encodes CASSIGADYTDTQYF.

The chain employs TRBV7-2 and TRBJ2-5; 13 positions match TRBD2. The V gene end was trimmed by 5 bases and the J gene end by 6 bases; junction bases not matched to a gene: 9. Germline V gene sequence: CDR1 SGHTA, CDR2 FQGNSA. CDR3 size: 16 residues. CDR3 protein: CASSPRTSGGMKTQYF. CDR3 in DNA: TGTGCCAGCAGCCCCCGGACTAGCGGGGGTATGAAGACCCAGTACTTC. The variable domain in full, completed from reference TRBV7-2 and TRBJ2-5, reads GAGVSQSPSNKVTEKGKDVELRCDPISGHTALYWYRQSLGQGLEFLIYFQGNSAPDKSGLPSDRFSAERTGGSVSTLTIQRTQQEDSAVYLCASSPRTSGGMKTQYFGPGTRLLVL.

The chain has TRBV5-6 and TRBJ2-3, with 11 bases that match TRBD1. CDR3 size: 17 residues. Trimming took 1 base from V and 5 from J; bases not matched to a gene: 9. Germline V CDR1 and CDR2: SGHDT, YYEEEE. CDR3 DNA sequence: TGTGCCAGCAGCTTGATACCGGGACAGGGGGTAGGAGATACGCAGTATTTT. Translating gives CASSLIPGQGVGDTQYF.

CDR3 protein: CASSYGASSYNEQFF. CDR3 nucleotides: TGTGCCAGTAGCTACGGTGCGAGCTCCTACAATGAGCAGTTCTTC. The rearrangement links TRBV19 to TRBJ2-1; the D is unclear. This CDR3 spans 15 amino acids. Trimming removed 6 bases at V and 0 bases at J, with 12 bases between. Germline CDR1 and CDR2: LNHDA and SQIVND (reference sequence).

The CDR3 region is CASSFGLAGGPGETQYF. The DNA of the CDR3 is TGTGCCAGCAGCTTCGGACTAGCGGGAGGGCCCGGGGAGACCCAGTACTTC. This chain uses TRBV9 with TRBJ2-5, with TRBD2 matching over 15 bases. This CDR3 is built from 17 residues. The germline V gene has CDR1 SGDLS and CDR2 YYNGEE. V lost 4 bases, J lost 5 bases, and 9 bases stayed unmatched.

The rearrangement joins TRBV5-1 to TRBJ2-3; 13 positions agree with TRBD2. This CDR3 comprises 16 residues. In germline, CDR1 is SGHRS, CDR2 YFSETQ. V shed 4 bases and J 5 bases; nucleotides not matched to a gene: 7. CDR3 loop: CASSPGLAGAVDTQYF. The CDR3 nucleotides are TGCGCCAGCAGCCCCGGACTAGCGGGAGCGGTAGATACGCAGTATTTT.

The chain links TRBV5-1 to TRBJ2-1, with 12 nucleotides matching TRBD2. The CDR3 consists of 13 residues. CDR1 is SGHRS and CDR2 is YFSETQ in the germline V gene. J gave up 8 bases and V 8 bases, and 5 bases lay outside the gene matches. CDR3 region: CASGTSGWYEQFF. In DNA, the CDR3 is TGCGCCAGTGGGACTAGCGGGTGGTATGAGCAGTTCTTC.

This clone was detected a few times. The chain employs TRBV19 and TRBJ1-5; the D is unclear. CDR1 and CDR2 (germline): LNHDA, SQIVND (reference sequence). The CDR3 has 15 amino acids. V lost 6 bases to trimming and J lost 7 bases, with 19 bases between them. The CDR3 reads CASSILLGVLQPQHF. Here the CDR3 DNA reads TGTGCCAGTAGCATATTACTCGGGGTTCTCCAGCCCCAGCATTTT.

V usage is TRBV4-3 and J usage is TRBJ2-7, with D possibly matching TRBD2 (6 bases). This CDR3 region has 14 residues. V was pared by 5 bases and J by 2 bases, with 13 bases between. Germline lookup yields CDR1 LGHNA and CDR2 YSLEER. The CDR3 protein is CASSSRTTPYEQYF. CDR3 nucleotide sequence: TGCGCCAGCAGCTCCCGGACTACCCCCTACGAGCAGTACTTC.

This clone was counted between two and nine times. The CDR3 sequence: CASSIVDASYEQYF. The CDR3 coding sequence is TGTGCCAGTAGTATAGTAGATGCCTCCTACGAGCAGTACTTC. V is TRBV19 and J is TRBJ2-7; no firm D call. V lost 1 base and J lost 0, with 7 bases in between. This CDR3 has 14 residues. The germline CDR1 and CDR2 sequences are LNHDA and SQIVND (reference sequence).

The rearrangement uses TRBV29-1 and TRBJ1-5, with no clear D. Trimming took off 0 bases at V and 7 bases at J, with 10 bases between the two ends. CDR3 length equals 13 residues. CDR1 is SQVTM, CDR2 ANQGSEA, per germline. In DNA form, the CDR3 reads TGCAGCGTTGAAGATAGCCCCGGGCAGCCCCAGCATTTT. Amino acid sequence: CSVEDSPGQPQHF.

The chain links TRBV4-1 to TRBJ2-5, with TRBD2 matching 9 bases. The length of the CDR3 is 17 residues. Trimming at V came to 0 bases and at J to 10 bases, leaving 15 bases not matched to a gene. CDR1 is MGHRA, CDR2 YSYEKL, per germline. CDR3 nucleotide sequence: TGCGCCAGCAGCCAAGACGGTAGCATTGGGACTAGCCTCAACCAGTACTTC. It encodes CASSQDGSIGTSLNQYF.

The chain recombines TRBV11-3 with TRBJ2-1; 8 positions match TRBD2. After removal of 7 bases from V and 7 bases from J, the junction contained 6 bases not matched to a gene. CDR1 is SGHNT and CDR2 is YENEEA in the germline V gene. CDR3 length: 13 amino acids. The CDR3 sequence: CASMIAGSNEQFF. The CDR3 bases are TGTGCCAGCATGATAGCGGGATCGAATGAGCAGTTCTTC.

The chain couples TRBV5-1 to TRBJ1-5, with 7 bases fitting TRBD1. The V gene end was trimmed by 4 bases and the J gene end by 1 base; junction bases not matched to a gene: 2. This CDR3 is built from 14 residues. Per the germline V gene, CDR1 is SGHRS and CDR2 is YFSETQ. CDR3 sequence reads: CASSEGASNQPQHF. The CDR3 DNA reads as TGCGCCAGCAGCGAGGGGGCAAGCAATCAGCCCCAGCATTTT.

This clone was seen a handful of times. This chain connects TRBV5-1 to TRBJ1-5; 7 bases align to TRBD1. The CDR3 loop spans 15 amino acids. CDR1 is SGHRS, CDR2 YFSETQ, per germline. Unmatched junction bases numbered 1, after V lost 0 bases and J lost 1 base. CDR3 sequence: CASSLGDRSNQPQHF. The CDR3 DNA reads TGCGCCAGCAGCTTGGGGGACAGAAGCAATCAGCCCCAGCATTTT.

V and J are TRBV7-9 and TRBJ1-1, with TRBD1 matching over 8 bases. V lost 5 bases, J lost 0 bases, and 5 bases stayed unmatched. Germline CDR1 and CDR2: SEHNR and FQNEAQ (reference sequence). This CDR3 is 15 amino acids long. The CDR3 spells CASSAGQDMNTEAFF. CDR3 in DNA: TGTGCCAGCAGCGCGGGACAGGACATGAACACTGAAGCTTTCTTT.

The chain recombines TRBV18 with TRBJ2-7, with TRBD2 matching over 8 bases. This CDR3 is built from 16 residues. Germline trimming cut 2 bases from V and 0 bases from J; bases unmatched to any gene: 6. CDR1 is KGHSH, CDR2 LQKENI, per germline. CDR3: CASSPRDSGVSYEQYF. CDR3 nucleotides: TGTGCCAGCTCACCAAGGGATAGCGGGGTCTCCTACGAGCAGTACTTC.

CDR3 sequence: CASSQVRQTHEQYF. DNA for the CDR3: TGTGCCAGCAGCCAAGTGAGGCAGACCCACGAGCAGTACTTC. The chain couples TRBV14 to TRBJ2-7, with D unclear. Between the trimmed V and J ends, which lost 1 base and 5 bases, there was a span of 12 bases. This CDR3 spans 14 amino acids. Germline-derived CDR1 and CDR2 are SGHDN and FVKESK.

The chain has TRBV9 and TRBJ1-2, with TRBD1 matching over 10 bases. V shed 0 bases, J shed 7 bases, and the junction held 6 bases outside the gene matches. CDR3 length: 15 amino acids. The germline V gene has CDR1 SGDLS and CDR2 YYNGEE. DNA of the CDR3: TGTGCCAGCAGCGTAGCAGCCGGGACAGGGGCTGGCTACACCTTC. This translates into CASSVAAGTGAGYTF.

The rearrangement joins TRBV5-1 to TRBJ1-4, with 8 bases that match TRBD1. Per germline, CDR1 SGHRS and CDR2 YFSETQ. The CDR3 runs to 17 residues. With 0 bases clipped from V and 7 bases from J, the junction kept 11 bases outside the gene matches. The CDR3 is CASSLAGQGAGSEKLFF. The DNA for the CDR3 is TGCGCCAGCAGCTTGGCCGGGCAGGGGGCAGGGAGTGAAAAACTGTTTTTT. The complete variable domain, with remaining parts taken from reference TRBV5-1 and TRBJ1-4, reads KAGVTQTPRYLIKTRGQQVTLSCSPISGHRSVSWYQQTPGQGLQFLFEYFSETQRNKGNFPGRFSGRQFSNSRSEMNVSTLELGDSALYLCASSLAGQGAGSEKLFFGSGTQLSVL.